Listed below are T cell receptor beta chains from one sample, sequenced in a study of OX40 agonist ivuxolimab in advanced cancers. Only in-frame clones appear in the TCRdb table, and some are missing; sequencing was by immunoSEQ multiplex PCR. The repertoire holds nearly 25,000 clones, approximately 90% seen once, with about 46% in the top ten. Sequencing was performed on CD4+ or CD8+ T cells sorted from blood, taken in a trial of the OX40 agonist ivuxolimab. These TCRs come from an adult with an advanced solid tumor such as melanoma, head and neck, liver or kidney cancer. CDR3s include the opening cysteine and the closing phenylalanine or tryptophan. The D gene is left open where the match is weak. Size tells how often a clone was seen (once, few, many) or the class of an expanded clone, and some rows leave it out.

V: TRBV7-2
size: .
J: TRBJ2-3
D: TRBD2
DNA: TGTGCCAGCAGCCTAATGGGACTAGCGCTTTCAGATACGCAGTATTTT
CDR3: CASSLMGLALSDTQYF

V: TRBV5-1
size: .
J: TRBJ2-1
D: .
DNA: TGCGCCAGCAGCTTGGGTTTTGCGGGTCCCTCCTACAATGAGCAGTTCTTC
CDR3: CASSLGFAGPSYNEQFF

V: TRBV29-1
size: .
J: TRBJ2-1
D: TRBD2
DNA: TGCAGCGTTGAAAAAGGGGAGGGGAGCTCCTACAATGAGCAGTTCTTC
CDR3: CSVEKGEGSSYNEQFF

V: TRBV6-5
size: .
J: TRBJ2-7
D: TRBD2
DNA: TGTGCCAGCAGGGCTAGCGGCTACGAGCAGTACTTC
CDR3: CASRASGYEQYF

V: TRBV2
size: .
J: TRBJ2-3
D: TRBD2
DNA: TGTGCCAGCAGGCTAGCGGGTTCCACAGATACGCAGTATTTT
CDR3: CASRLAGSTDTQYF

V: TRBV2
size: .
J: TRBJ1-2
D: .
DNA: TGTGCCAGCAGTGAAATTACCACTAGCACCTATGGCTACACCTTC
CDR3: CASSEITTSTYGYTF

V: TRBV5-8
size: .
J: TRBJ1-5
D: .
DNA: TGTGCCAGCAGGGATTTCGGGACACAAAATCAGCCCCAGCATTTT
CDR3: CASRDFGTQNQPQHF

V: TRBV2
size: once
J: TRBJ2-2
D: TRBD1
DNA: TGTGCCAGCTCGGGACAGGGGAGAACCGGGGAGCTGTTTTTT
CDR3: CASSGQGRTGELFF

V: TRBV5-1
size: .
J: TRBJ1-4
D: TRBD1
DNA: TGCGCCAGCAGCTTGAATGGGGACAGGCAAACCGAAAAACTGTTTTTT
CDR3: CASSLNGDRQTEKLFF

V: TRBV21-1
size: .
J: TRBJ1-5
D: .
DNA: TGTGCCAGCAGCAAAGGAAGAGGGGGGAGCAATCAGCCCCAGCATTTT
CDR3: CASSKGRGGSNQPQHF

V: TRBV6-5
size: .
J: TRBJ1-5
D: .
DNA: TGTGCCAGCAGTTACGGGGGCAGTCAGCCCCAGCATTTT
CDR3: CASSYGGSQPQHF

V: TRBV6-1
size: .
J: TRBJ2-7
D: TRBD1
DNA: TGTGCCAGCAGTGCGGAGACAGGGGACGAGCAGTACTTC
CDR3: CASSAETGDEQYF

V: TRBV19
size: .
J: TRBJ2-5
D: .
DNA: TGTGCCAGTAGTATACTAGCGAGGCATGGGACCCAGTACTTC
CDR3: CASSILARHGTQYF

V: TRBV6-1
size: .
J: TRBJ1-4
D: .
DNA: TGTGCCAGCAGTGAACGGGGCACCCGATGGGAGGCAACTAATGAAAAACTGTTTTTT
CDR3: CASSERGTRWEATNEKLFF

V: TRBV4-1
size: .
J: TRBJ1-4
D: .
DNA: TGCGCCAGCAGCCCATTGGTGTATCGAGAAACTAATGAAAAACTGTTTTTT
CDR3: CASSPLVYRETNEKLFF

V: TRBV18
size: few
J: TRBJ1-2
D: TRBD1
DNA: TGTGCCAGCTCACCGCGGACAGGGTGGGACTATGGCTACACCTTC
CDR3: CASSPRTGWDYGYTF

V: TRBV11-3
size: once
J: TRBJ2-5
D: TRBD1
DNA: TGTGCCAGCAGCTCACGACAGGGCCAAGAGACCCAGTACTTC
CDR3: CASSSRQGQETQYF

V: TRBV5-4
size: few
J: TRBJ1-2
D: .
DNA: TGTGCCAGCAGCTTGGCAGGGTTAAGTGGCTACACCTTC
CDR3: CASSLAGLSGYTF

V: TRBV10-1
size: .
J: TRBJ1-1
D: .
DNA: TGCGCCAGCAGTCGACAGGAAAACACTGAAGCTTTCTTT
CDR3: CASSRQENTEAFF

V: TRBV19
size: .
J: TRBJ2-3
D: .
DNA: TGTGCCAGTAACCGAGGCACAGATACGCAGTATTTT
CDR3: CASNRGTDTQYF

V: TRBV7-9
size: .
J: TRBJ1-2
D: TRBD1
DNA: TGTGCCAGCAGCTTACGGGACAGCTATGGCTACACCTTC
CDR3: CASSLRDSYGYTF

V: TRBV7-9
size: .
J: TRBJ1-6
D: .
DNA: TGTGCCAGCAGCTTGCCTGATGACACTTATAATTCACCCCTCCACTTT
CDR3: CASSLPDDTYNSPLHF

V: TRBV27
size: once
J: TRBJ2-5
D: .
DNA: TGTGCCAGCAGTTTATTCGGACGGATCCAAGAGACCCAGTACTTC
CDR3: CASSLFGRIQETQYF

V: TRBV5-8
size: .
J: TRBJ2-2
D: TRBD1
DNA: TGTGCCAGCAGCTTGGATGAGGGGGCGACCGGGGAGCTGTTTTTT
CDR3: CASSLDEGATGELFF

V: TRBV9
size: .
J: TRBJ1-3
D: .
DNA: TGTGCCAGCAGCGCCTTTGACAGCTCTGGAAACACCATATATTTT
CDR3: CASSAFDSSGNTIYF

V: TRBV18
size: .
J: TRBJ2-5
D: .
DNA: TGTGCCAGCTCACCTAAGGGAGGTACTCAAGAGACCCAGTACTTC
CDR3: CASSPKGGTQETQYF

V: TRBV28
size: .
J: TRBJ1-2
D: .
DNA: TGTGCCAGAAGACGGGATGGCTACACCTTC
CDR3: CARRRDGYTF

V: TRBV7-2
size: .
J: TRBJ2-7
D: .
DNA: TGTGCCAGCAGCCCAAACACCCAGCTCTCCTACGAGCAGTACTTC
CDR3: CASSPNTQLSYEQYF

V: TRBV9
size: .
J: TRBJ2-3
D: .
DNA: TGTGCCAGCAGCGTTTTGATCTCGGATACGCAGTATTTT
CDR3: CASSVLISDTQYF

V: TRBV5-8
size: few
J: TRBJ2-1
D: TRBD2
DNA: TGTGCCAGCAGCTTAGGCAGTAGACTAGCGGCCTACAATGAGCAGTTCTTC
CDR3: CASSLGSRLAAYNEQFF